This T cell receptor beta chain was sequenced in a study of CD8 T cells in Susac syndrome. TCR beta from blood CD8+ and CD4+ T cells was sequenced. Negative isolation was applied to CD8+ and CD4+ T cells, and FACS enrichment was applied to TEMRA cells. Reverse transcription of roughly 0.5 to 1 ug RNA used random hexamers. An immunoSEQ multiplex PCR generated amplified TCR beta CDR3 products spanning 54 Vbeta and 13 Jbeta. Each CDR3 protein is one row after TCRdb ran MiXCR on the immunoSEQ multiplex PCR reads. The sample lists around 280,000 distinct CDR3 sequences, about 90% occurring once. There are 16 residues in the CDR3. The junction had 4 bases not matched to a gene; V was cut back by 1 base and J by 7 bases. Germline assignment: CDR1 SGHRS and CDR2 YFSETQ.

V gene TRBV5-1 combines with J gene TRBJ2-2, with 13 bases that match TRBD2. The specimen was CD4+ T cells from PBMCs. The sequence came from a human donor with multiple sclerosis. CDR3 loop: CASSLRTSGSDGELFF. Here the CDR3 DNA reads TGCGCCAGCAGCTTGAGGACTAGCGGGAGCGACGGGGAGCTGTTTTTT.